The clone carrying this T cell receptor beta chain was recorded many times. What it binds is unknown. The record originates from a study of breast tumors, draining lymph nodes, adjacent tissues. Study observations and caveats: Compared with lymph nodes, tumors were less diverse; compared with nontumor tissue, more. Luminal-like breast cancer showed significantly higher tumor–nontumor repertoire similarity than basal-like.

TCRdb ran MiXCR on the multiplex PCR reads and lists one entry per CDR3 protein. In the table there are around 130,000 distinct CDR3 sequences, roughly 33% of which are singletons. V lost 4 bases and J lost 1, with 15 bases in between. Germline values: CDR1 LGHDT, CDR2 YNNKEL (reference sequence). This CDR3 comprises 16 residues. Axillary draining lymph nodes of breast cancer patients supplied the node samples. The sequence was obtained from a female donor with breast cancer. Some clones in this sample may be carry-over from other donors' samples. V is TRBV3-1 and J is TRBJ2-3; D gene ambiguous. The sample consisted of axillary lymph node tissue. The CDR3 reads CASSLGRGWGTDTQYF. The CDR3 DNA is TGTGCCAGCAGCCTAGGTCGTGGTTGGGGCACAGATACGCAGTATTTT.